These T cell receptor beta chains were read from a single sample in a study of blood T cell repertoires in COVID-19. Profiled with immunoSEQ multiplex PCR; TCRdb holds only in-frame clones, not every one. The sample carries 70,000 to 100,000 clones, approximately 70% recorded once. Sequenced sample: peripheral blood. Receptors were obtained from a woman aged 60-75 years in a cohort sampled during active or convalescent COVID-19. CDR3s include the opening cysteine and the closing phenylalanine or tryptophan. D genes are given only for firm matches. The listing skips clone size in some rows; elsewhere it reads once, few, many or a size class.

.	TRBJ2-1	TRBD2	TRBV9	CASTRSGNSYNEQFF	TGTGCCAGCACCCGAAGCGGGAACTCCTACAATGAGCAGTTCTTC
.	TRBJ1-5	TRBD1	TRBV11-1	CASSLGDRGNQPQHF	TGTGCCAGCAGCTTAGGGGACAGGGGTAATCAGCCCCAGCATTTT
.	TRBJ1-5	TRBD1	TRBV2	CASSSDRGNNQPQHF	TGTGCCAGCAGTTCGGACAGGGGTAACAATCAGCCCCAGCATTTT
.	TRBJ1-6	.	TRBV2	CASSGGGSYNSPLHF	TGTGCCAGCAGTGGGGGCGGATCCTATAATTCACCCCTCCACTTT
.	TRBJ1-6	.	TRBV7-9	CASSLSQGDSPLHF	TGTGCCAGCAGCTTATCGCAGGGTGACTCACCCCTCCACTTT
once	TRBJ2-7	.	TRBV7-2	CASSSTGGYEQYF	TGTGCCAGCAGCTCAACAGGCGGATACGAGCAGTACTTC
few	TRBJ2-1	.	TRBV7-3	CASSLQPRDLHNEQFF	TGTGCCAGCAGCTTGCAGCCCCGGGACTTACACAATGAGCAGTTCTTC
.	TRBJ2-7	.	TRBV4-3	CASSQDPAGGWPYEQYF	TGCGCCAGCAGCCAAGATCCCGCAGGGGGGTGGCCCTACGAGCAGTACTTC
many	TRBJ2-3	.	TRBV9	CASSVGGRLSTDTQYF	TGTGCCAGCAGCGTAGGAGGGAGACTTAGCACAGATACGCAGTATTTT
.	TRBJ1-5	.	TRBV2	CASSVKGVGQPQHF	TGTGCCAGCAGTGTCAAGGGGGTGGGGCAGCCCCAGCATTTT
.	TRBJ1-4	TRBD1	TRBV6-1	CASSEAGTGLGKLFF	TGTGCCAGCAGTGAAGCCGGGACAGGGTTAGGAAAACTGTTTTTT
.	TRBJ1-2	.	TRBV7-8	CASSLGVSRVAYGYTF	TGTGCCAGCAGCTTAGGCGTGAGCAGGGTCGCCTATGGCTACACCTTC
.	TRBJ1-1	.	TRBV18	CASSPPGVNTEAFF	TGTGCCAGCTCACCACCAGGGGTGAACACTGAAGCTTTCTTT
.	TRBJ2-7	.	TRBV27	CASSFRGAGEQYF	TGTGCCAGCAGTTTCCGGGGGGCGGGCGAGCAGTACTTC
.	TRBJ1-6	TRBD1	TRBV4-1	CASSQLRDRRYSPLHF	TGCGCCAGCAGCCAACTCCGGGACAGGAGATATTCACCCCTCCACTTT
.	TRBJ2-2	TRBD2	TRBV24-1	CATSPTAGVFTGELFF	TGTGCCACCAGTCCCACCGCGGGGGTTTTCACCGGGGAGCTGTTTTTT
.	TRBJ1-2	TRBD1	TRBV6-5	CASSTRTGGNYGYTF	TGTGCCAGCAGTACACGGACAGGGGGAAACTATGGCTACACCTTC
.	TRBJ1-4	TRBD1	TRBV6-2/TRBV6-3	CASRYTTGQGVEKLFF	TGTGCCAGCAGGTACACAACGGGACAGGGGGTTGAAAAACTGTTTTTT
.	TRBJ2-6	TRBD1	TRBV4-3	CASSQVGQGYSGANVLTF	TGCGCCAGCAGCCAAGTGGGACAGGGCTACTCTGGGGCCAACGTCCTGACTTTC
many	TRBJ1-2	.	TRBV6-1	CASSEQEGRGYGYTF	TGTGCCAGCAGTGAACAAGAAGGCAGGGGCTATGGCTACACCTTC
.	TRBJ2-7	TRBD1	TRBV27	CASSPETGWSYEQYF	TGTGCCAGCAGTCCGGAGACAGGGTGGTCCTACGAGCAGTACTTC
.	TRBJ2-5	.	TRBV24-1	CATRQGWGQETQYF	TGTGCCACCAGACAGGGTTGGGGCCAAGAGACCCAGTACTTC
.	TRBJ1-4	TRBD1	TRBV4-1	CASSQDWGGTGDEKLFF	TGCGCCAGCAGCCAAGATTGGGGAGGGACAGGGGACGAAAAACTGTTTTTT
.	TRBJ2-1	TRBD2	TRBV5-1	CASSPGTSGYNEQFF	TGCGCCAGCAGCCCGGGGACTAGCGGATACAATGAGCAGTTCTTC
.	TRBJ2-2	.	TRBV3-1/TRBV3-2	CASSATFAGANTGELFF	TGTGCCAGCAGCGCCACCTTCGCGGGGGCAAACACCGGGGAGCTGTTTTTT
.	TRBJ1-6	TRBD1	TRBV19	CASSIGGQTNSPLHF	TGTGCCAGTAGTATAGGGGGACAGACTAATTCACCCCTCCACTTT
.	TRBJ2-1	TRBD2	TRBV6-1	CASSDPLAGAYNEQFF	TGTGCCAGCAGTGACCCTCTAGCGGGGGCCTACAATGAGCAGTTCTTC
.	TRBJ1-1	.	TRBV6-6	CASSYQGDETEAFF	TGTGCCAGCAGTTACCAAGGGGATGAGACTGAAGCTTTCTTT
.	TRBJ1-2	.	TRBV30	CAWSVSTQGYTF	TGTGCCTGGAGTGTTTCGACTCAAGGCTACACCTTC
.	TRBJ1-6	.	TRBV19	CASSIMSSYNSPLHF	TGTGCCAGTAGTATAATGAGCTCCTATAATTCACCCCTCCACTTT
.	TRBJ1-5	TRBD1	TRBV27	CASSLRDRYQPQHF	TGTGCCAGCAGTTTAAGGGACAGATATCAGCCCCAGCATTTT
few	TRBJ1-3	.	TRBV7-3	CASSSGGGNTIYF	TGTGCCAGCAGCTCGGGTGGGGGAAACACCATATATTTT
.	TRBJ1-3	TRBD1	TRBV9	CASSEGGQGVSGNTIYF	TGTGCCAGCAGCGAGGGGGGACAGGGGGTTTCTGGAAACACCATATATTTT
once	TRBJ2-3	TRBD2	TRBV5-4	CASSLKAGGTDTQYF	TGTGCCAGCAGCTTGAAAGCGGGGGGGACAGATACGCAGTATTTT
.	TRBJ1-3	TRBD1	TRBV5-1	CASSSGQGMLSGNTIYF	TGCGCCAGCAGCTCGGGACAGGGCATGCTCTCTGGAAACACCATATATTTT
.	TRBJ2-1	.	TRBV24-1	CATSPAGAGQRDNEQFF	TGTGCCACCTCCCCAGCAGGGGCCGGACAACGTGACAATGAGCAGTTCTTC
.	TRBJ2-5	TRBD2	TRBV7-9	CASSLVSGRETQYF	TGTGCCAGCAGCTTAGTCAGCGGGAGGGAGACCCAGTACTTC
.	TRBJ2-1	TRBD1	TRBV2	CASSEQGASYNEQFF	TGTGCCAGCAGTGAACAGGGGGCCTCCTACAATGAGCAGTTCTTC
.	TRBJ1-2	.	TRBV29-1	CSVEPVLYGYTF	TGCAGCGTTGAACCCGTCCTCTATGGCTACACCTTC
.	TRBJ2-3	TRBD2	TRBV18	CASSPWASGGASTDTQYF	TGTGCCAGCTCACCATGGGCTAGCGGGGGAGCTAGCACAGATACGCAGTATTTT
.	TRBJ2-7	TRBD2	TRBV2	CASQRGTTITYEQYF	TGTGCCAGCCAGAGAGGGACTACAATAACCTACGAGCAGTACTTC
.	TRBJ2-7	.	TRBV2	CASSGTIASYEQYF	TGTGCCAGCAGTGGGACTATAGCCTCCTACGAGCAGTACTTC
.	TRBJ1-3	.	TRBV5-6	CASSFSQGFSRNTIYF	TGTGCCAGCAGCTTCTCCCAGGGCTTTTCTAGAAACACCATATATTTT
.	TRBJ2-5	.	TRBV5-1	CASSSRGGSFKGETQYF	TGCGCCAGCAGCTCTCGGGGAGGCAGTTTCAAAGGGGAGACCCAGTACTTC
.	TRBJ2-7	TRBD1	TRBV10-3	CAITRGQGPSYEQYF	TGTGCCATCACTAGGGGACAGGGTCCTTCCTACGAGCAGTACTTC
.	TRBJ2-5	TRBD2	TRBV6-2/TRBV6-3	CASSYPKRTSGGVRIQETQYF	TGTGCCAGCAGTTACCCGAAACGGACTAGCGGGGGTGTCAGGATCCAAGAGACCCAGTACTTC
.	TRBJ2-7	TRBD1	TRBV4-2	CASSHPGQGTYEQYF	TGTGCCAGCAGCCACCCGGGACAGGGGACGTACGAGCAGTACTTC
once	TRBJ2-1	TRBD1	TRBV2	CASTLLGQGSVEQFF	TGTGCCAGCACCCTGCTGGGACAGGGGTCGGTTGAGCAGTTCTTC